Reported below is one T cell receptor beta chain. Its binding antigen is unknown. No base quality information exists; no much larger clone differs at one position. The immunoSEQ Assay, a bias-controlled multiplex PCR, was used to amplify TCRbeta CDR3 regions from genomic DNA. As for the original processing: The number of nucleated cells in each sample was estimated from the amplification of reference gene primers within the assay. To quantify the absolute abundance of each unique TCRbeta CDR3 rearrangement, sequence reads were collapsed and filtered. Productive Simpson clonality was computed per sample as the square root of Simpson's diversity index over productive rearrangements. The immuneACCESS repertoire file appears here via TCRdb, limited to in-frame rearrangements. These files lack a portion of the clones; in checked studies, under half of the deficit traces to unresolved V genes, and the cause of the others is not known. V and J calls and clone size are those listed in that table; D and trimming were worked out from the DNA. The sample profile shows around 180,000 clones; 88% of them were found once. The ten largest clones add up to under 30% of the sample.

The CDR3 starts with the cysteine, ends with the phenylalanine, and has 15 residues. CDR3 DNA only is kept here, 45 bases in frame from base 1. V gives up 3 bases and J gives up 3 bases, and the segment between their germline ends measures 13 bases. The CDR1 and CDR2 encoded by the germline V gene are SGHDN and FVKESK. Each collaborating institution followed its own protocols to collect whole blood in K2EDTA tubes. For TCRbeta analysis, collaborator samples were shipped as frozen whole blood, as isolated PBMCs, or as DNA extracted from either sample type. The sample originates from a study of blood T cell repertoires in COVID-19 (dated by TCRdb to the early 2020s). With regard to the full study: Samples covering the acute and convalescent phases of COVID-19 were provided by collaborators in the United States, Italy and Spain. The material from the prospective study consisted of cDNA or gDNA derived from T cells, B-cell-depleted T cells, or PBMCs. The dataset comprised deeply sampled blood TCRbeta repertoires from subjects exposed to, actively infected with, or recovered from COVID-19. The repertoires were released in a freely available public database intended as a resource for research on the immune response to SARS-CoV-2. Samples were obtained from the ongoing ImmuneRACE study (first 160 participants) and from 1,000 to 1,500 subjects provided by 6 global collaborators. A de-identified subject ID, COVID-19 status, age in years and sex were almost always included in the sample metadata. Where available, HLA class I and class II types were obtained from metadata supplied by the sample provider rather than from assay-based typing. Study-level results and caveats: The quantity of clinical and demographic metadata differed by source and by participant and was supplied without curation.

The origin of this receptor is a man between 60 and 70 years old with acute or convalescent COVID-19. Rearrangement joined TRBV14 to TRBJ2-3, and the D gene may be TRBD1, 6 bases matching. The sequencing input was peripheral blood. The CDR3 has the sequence CASSQNTRGTDTQYF. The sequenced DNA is TGTGCCAGCAGCCAGAACACTAGGGGGACAGATACGCAGTATTTT.